The TCR beta chain described here comes from a study of cytomegalovirus exposure and HLA in healthy donors. This clone was seen once. The PCR was carried out with 60 Vbeta primers and 13 Jbeta primers. Measured with immunoSEQ multiplex PCR; TCRdb has only the in-frame clones, and not every one. Among 65,000 or so clones listed, almost 80% were seen once. Germline CDR1 is MDHEN and CDR2 is SYDVKM. V lost 4 bases and J 2 bases, leaving 12 bases between the germline ends. The CDR3 covers 15 residues. The sample consisted of PBMCs. The chain combines TRBV28 with TRBJ1-5, with a weak D call TRBD1 (5 bases). This TCR derives from a girl aged 10 to 17 in good health and CMV-seropositive. In DNA, the CDR3 is TGTGCCAGCAGTTCAAGGGGCGCGGGCAATCAGCCCCAGCATTTT. Encoded protein: CASSSRGAGNQPQHF.